This entry lists 18 T cell receptor beta chains sequenced from one sample in a study of blood T cell repertoires in COVID-19 (dated by TCRdb to 2018 to 2021). The library was generated by the immunoSEQ multiplex PCR assay. The source is immuneACCESS, and TCRdb retained only in-frame sequences with V and J called. Part of the clones is not carried over; for the studies checked, unresolved V genes explain less than half of this, and the remainder is unexplained. The sample data list about 400,000 clones, and 70% to 90% of these were observed just once. Of the sample, roughly 1.2% falls within the top ten clones. The material sequenced was peripheral blood. All receptors come from a man aged 40-50 years with acute or convalescent COVID-19.

The table lists this clone with a few counts. The gene calls are TRBV6-5 and TRBJ1-6; D may be TRBD1 (5 bases). V lost 6 bases to trimming and J lost 8 bases, with 14 bases between them. This CDR3 region has 14 residues. The V gene's germline CDR1 is MNHEY and CDR2 SVGAGI. The CDR3 DNA sequence: TGTGCCAGCAGACCGGTGGGGGGGTATTCACCCCTCCACTTT. Residues: CASRPVGGYSPLHF.

V and J are TRBV28 and TRBJ2-7; 7 nucleotides agree with TRBD1. The CDR3 contains 14 residues. Germline values: CDR1 MDHEN, CDR2 SYDVKM. J gave up 7 bases and V 10 bases, and 16 bases lay outside the gene matches. CDR3 in amino acids: CATQDRTIRGEQYF. For the CDR3, the DNA is TGTGCCACTCAGGACAGGACCATTCGCGGGGAGCAGTACTTC. The whole variable domain, remainder taken from reference TRBV28 and TRBJ2-7, is DVKVTQSSRYLVKRTGEKVFLECVQDMDHENMFWYRQDPGLGLRLIYFSYDVKMKEKGDIPEGYSVSREKKERFSLILESASTNQTSMYLCATQDRTIRGEQYFGPGTRLTVT.

The gene calls are TRBV6-2 or TRBV6-3 and TRBJ1-5; TRBD1 matches at 7 bases. Germline trimming cut 0 bases from V and 7 bases from J; bases unmatched to any gene: 12. The germline V gene has CDR1 MNHEY and CDR2 SVGEGT. The CDR3 runs 17 residues. This CDR3 reads CASSYSGDSAGGQPQHF. The CDR3, as DNA: TGTGCCAGCAGTTACTCTGGGGACAGCGCGGGAGGACAGCCCCAGCATTTT.

For this clone: One end of the junction fails to match germline, which may point to a read error. V gene TRBV23-1 combines with J gene TRBJ1-1; D gene unclear. TRBV23-1 is reported as an ORF; its role is uncertain. CDR3 length equals 17 residues. DNA for the CDR3: TGCGCCAGCAGTGAATCTGAGGGTTCGAAGATGAACACTGAAGCTTTCTTT. Protein sequence: CASSESEGSKMNTEAFF.

The chain is built from TRBV6-5 and TRBJ1-5; weak D call: TRBD1 (5 bases). The V and J ends lost 0 bases and 9 bases respectively, with 12 bases between them. Looked up from germline, CDR1 is MNHEY and CDR2 is SVGAGI. This CDR3 has 14 residues. CDR3 sequence: CASSYSAQGGPQHF. CDR3 in DNA: TGTGCCAGCAGTTACTCGGCCCAGGGTGGGCCCCAGCATTTT.

The V call is TRBV28, the J call TRBJ1-5; TRBD1 is a possible D gene (6 bases). The CDR3 runs to 15 residues. The germline V gene has CDR1 MDHEN and CDR2 SYDVKM. V was cut by 2 bases and J by 3 bases, with 11 bases left in between. CDR3 protein: CASSLGTGPNQPQHF. In DNA form, the CDR3 reads TGTGCCAGCAGTTTAGGAACAGGGCCCAATCAGCCCCAGCATTTT.

In DNA, the CDR3 is TGCGCCAGCAGTCCCCGCGCAGGGGGAGGCCGGTCCAATGAGCAGTTCTTC. Translated: CASSPRAGGGRSNEQFF. The rearrangement links TRBV5-1 to TRBJ2-1; D perhaps matches TRBD1 (7 bases). The germline V and J ends were trimmed by 5 bases and 6 bases, with 24 bases remaining between them. Germline values: CDR1 SGHRS, CDR2 YFSETQ. The CDR3 is 17 residues long.

This clone was seen only a few times. This sequence joins TRBV12-3 or TRBV12-4 and TRBJ1-2; a possible D gene is TRBD1 (6 bases). The CDR3 is 13 residues long. Trimming removed 6 bases from V and 4 bases from J, with 12 bases in between. This CDR3 is CASREDRRYGYTF. In DNA, the CDR3 is TGTGCCAGCAGAGAAGACAGGCGCTATGGCTACACCTTC.

This sequence joins TRBV6-5 and TRBJ1-2; 10 bases are a match to TRBD1. The CDR3 extends over 15 amino acids. In germline, CDR1 is MNHEY, CDR2 SVGAGI. V lost 0 bases, J lost 5 bases, and 3 bases stayed unmatched. The CDR3 loop is CASSYSRTGGYGYTF. The CDR3 DNA is TGTGCCAGCAGTTACTCCCGGACAGGGGGTTATGGCTACACCTTC.

This clone was picked up one time. This chain joins TRBV27 and TRBJ2-7, with 7 nucleotides matching TRBD2. The CDR3 is made up of 14 amino acids. Germline CDR1 is MNHEY and CDR2 is SMNVEV (reference sequence). J was trimmed by 6 bases and V by 5 bases; bases with no gene match: 10. The DNA for the CDR3 is TGTGCCAGCAGTCCGGGGGGAAGAGGGATCGAGCAGTACTTC. Translation gives CASSPGGRGIEQYF.

V is TRBV27 and J is TRBJ1-4, with D possibly being TRBD1 (6 bases). The CDR3 length is 14 residues. The V gene's germline CDR1 is MNHEY and CDR2 SMNVEV (reference sequence). Trimming took off 3 bases at V and 7 bases at J, with 12 bases between the two ends. This CDR3 reads CASSLAGEGEKLFF. CDR3 in DNA: TGTGCCAGCAGTTTGGCAGGGGAAGGTGAAAAACTGTTTTTT.

CDR3 in DNA: TGTGCCAGCAGTGACTCGACAGCCTCCAGCGGGTATAATTCACCCCTCCACTTT. It codes for CASSDSTASSGYNSPLHF. J is TRBJ1-6 and V is TRBV6-4, with D maybe TRBD1 (5 bases). The CDR3 runs 18 residues. V was clipped by 0 bases and J by 4 bases, with 16 bases between them. Germline assignment: CDR1 MRHNA and CDR2 SNTAGT.

CDR3 sequence reads: CASSPLAGWNTGELFF. The DNA of the CDR3 is TGTGCCAGCAGTCCACTAGCGGGATGGAACACCGGGGAGCTGTTTTTT. The chain is built from TRBV27 and TRBJ2-2; 10 bases line up with TRBD2. V gave up 5 bases and J gave up 1 base; unmatched junction bases: 4. The length of the CDR3 is 16 residues. CDR1 is MNHEY and CDR2 is SMNVEV in the germline V gene (reference sequence).

This clone has more than one count but fewer than ten. The V call is TRBV27, the J call TRBJ2-7; 7 nucleotides align to TRBD1. The trim removed 6 bases at V and 3 bases at J, leaving 17 bases unmatched. The CDR3 covers 17 residues. Germline CDR1 is MNHEY and CDR2 is SMNVEV (reference sequence). CDR3: CASSPRFSTGLGYEQYF. CDR3 in DNA: TGTGCCAGCAGCCCCCGATTTTCGACAGGGTTAGGCTACGAGCAGTACTTC.

This rearrangement joins TRBV6-5 to TRBJ1-1; perhaps TRBD1 as D (5 bases). Looked up from germline, CDR1 is MNHEY and CDR2 is SVGAGI. The CDR3 length is 10 residues. The CDR3 region is CGSGDTEAFF. The CDR3 DNA reads as TGTGGCTCGGGGGACACTGAAGCTTTCTTT.

The chain has TRBV5-1 and TRBJ1-1, with TRBD1 identical over 8 bases. The CDR3 runs to 14 residues. Trimming at V came to 2 bases and at J to 5 bases, leaving 5 bases not matched to a gene. The V gene's germline CDR1 is SGHRS and CDR2 YFSETQ. The CDR3 spells CASSFRTGRTEAFF. As DNA, the CDR3 is TGCGCCAGCAGCTTCCGGACAGGGCGAACTGAAGCTTTCTTT.

The chain couples TRBV30 to TRBJ1-2; D perhaps matches TRBD1 (5 bases). V lost 3 bases and J 2 bases, leaving 7 bases between the germline ends. From germline, CDR1 is GTSNPN and CDR2 SVGIG (reference sequence). The CDR3 sequence is 12 residues long. The CDR3: CAWRSGNYGYTF. The CDR3, as DNA: TGTGCCTGGAGGTCAGGGAACTATGGCTACACCTTC.

This chain joins TRBV5-1 and TRBJ2-1; 7 bases fit TRBD2. CDR3 size: 18 residues. Trimming took 0 bases from V and 8 from J; bases not matched to a gene: 17. Germline assignment: CDR1 SGHRS and CDR2 YFSETQ. CDR3 amino acids: CASSLAGAGDGWLDEQFF. Here the CDR3 DNA reads TGCGCCAGCAGCTTGGCCGGGGCGGGAGACGGGTGGCTCGATGAGCAGTTCTTC.